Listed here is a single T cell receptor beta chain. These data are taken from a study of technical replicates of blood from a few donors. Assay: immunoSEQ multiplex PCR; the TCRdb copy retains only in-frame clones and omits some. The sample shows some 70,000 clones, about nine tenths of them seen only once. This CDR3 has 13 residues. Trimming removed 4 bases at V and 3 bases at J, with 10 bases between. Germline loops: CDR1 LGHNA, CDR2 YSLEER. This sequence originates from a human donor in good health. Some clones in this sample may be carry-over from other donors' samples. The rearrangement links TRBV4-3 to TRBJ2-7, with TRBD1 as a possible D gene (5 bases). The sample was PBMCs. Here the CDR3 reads CASSLEDNYEQYF. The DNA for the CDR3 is TGCGCCAGCAGCCTCGAGGACAACTACGAGCAGTACTTC.